This TCR beta chain comes out of a study of response to subunit inactivated influenza vaccine. In TCRdb, the RT-PCR reads were re-called with MiXCR into one record per CDR3 protein. Among about 500,000 distinct CDR3 sequences listed, about 17% were seen once. From germline, CDR1 is DFQATT and CDR2 SNEGSKA (reference sequence). V gave up 4 bases and J gave up 7 bases, with 17 bases separating them. The CDR3 runs 15 residues. In the case of this clonotype: Antigen: not known.

Study-wide points: T cells newly recruited by each seasonal influenza vaccination are few, the authors suggested.

The TCR originated in a man aged 45 to 75 who received an inactivated influenza vaccine. Sequencing used CD4+ T cells sorted from PBMCs, obtained roughly 24 months after vaccination. The chain employs TRBV20-1 and TRBJ1-6; D may be TRBD1 (6 bases). The CDR3 bases are TGCAGTGCTAAGAGTACAGGGCGTGGGAATTCACCCCTCCACTTT. Protein: CSAKSTGRGNSPLHF.